The rows below give T cell receptor beta chains drawn from one sample of a study of shared clonotypes between healthy human individuals. Sequencing used immunoSEQ multiplex PCR; TCRdb keeps in-frame clones, though not all of them. The data hold 650,000 to 750,000 clones, with roughly 70% observed a single time. Sequenced sample: memory CD4+ T cells sorted from blood. The receptors come from a woman aged 25 to 45 in good health. Each CDR3 is given with its conserved first and last residue. Each record gives: D gene, J gene, clone size, V gene, CDR3 DNA, CDR3 protein. The D gene is left open where the match is weak. Size values are once, few and many counts, or a class for expanded clones, and some rows have none.

>.|TRBJ1-4|.|TRBV29-1
TGCAGCGTTGTCGTCGTGGGTGGGGGACTGTTTTTT
CSVVVVGGGLFF
>.|TRBJ1-1|.|TRBV19
TGTGCCAGTAGTATCGACAGAATCAACACTGAAGCTTTCTTT
CASSIDRINTEAFF
>.|TRBJ1-5|many|TRBV7-2
TGTGCCAGCAGCTTACGGTACAATCAGCCCCAGCATTTT
CASSLRYNQPQHF
>.|TRBJ2-7|.|TRBV23-1
TGCGCCAGCCCTTTAGGACGGCAGGCCTACGAGCAGTACTTC
CASPLGRQAYEQYF
>TRBD2|TRBJ2-5|.|TRBV7-8
TGTGCCAGCAGCTTAGGGTTGCTAGCGGGAGGACAGTTCGGGGAGACCCAGTACTTC
CASSLGLLAGGQFGETQYF
>TRBD2|TRBJ2-7|.|TRBV5-1
TGCGCCAGCAGCTTGGGGACTAGCGGGGGACGGTTGAACTTC
CASSLGTSGGRLNF
>TRBD1|TRBJ2-7|.|TRBV7-3
TGTGCCAGCAGCGATCCCACACAGGGGGCAGGCGAGCAGTACTTC
CASSDPTQGAGEQYF
>TRBD2|TRBJ2-1|.|TRBV2
TGTGCCAGCAGTTCCGGGACTAGCGGGTATAATGAGCAGTTCTTC
CASSSGTSGYNEQFF
>TRBD1|TRBJ2-1|.|TRBV5-1
TGCGCCAGCAGCCGGGGTGGTCCGACAGGGGTCTATGAGCAGTTCTTC
CASSRGGPTGVYEQFF
>.|TRBJ2-1|many|TRBV29-1
TGCAGCGTTTTGGGGGGTGGGTCCTACAATGAGCAGTTCTTC
CSVLGGGSYNEQFF
>.|TRBJ2-3|.|TRBV2
TGTGCCAGCAGTCGCGCTTCAGCGGCTAGCACAGATACGCAGTATTTT
CASSRASAASTDTQYF
>TRBD1|TRBJ2-4|.|TRBV14
TGTGCCAGCAGCCAAGATCTAAGACAGGGCAAAAACATTCAGTACTTC
CASSQDLRQGKNIQYF
>.|TRBJ2-7|.|TRBV28
TGTGCCAGCAGATCCCCCCCCACGGACGAGCAGTACTTC
CASRSPPTDEQYF
>TRBD1|TRBJ1-5|.|TRBV30
TGTGCCTGGAGGGGACAGGGGAAGCAGCCCCAGCATTTT
CAWRGQGKQPQHF
>TRBD1|TRBJ2-3|.|TRBV18
TGTGCCAGCTCACCACTACCACTCGGGACAGGGCGAGATACGCAGTATTTT
CASSPLPLGTGRDTQYF
>TRBD1|TRBJ2-7|.|TRBV11-2
TGTGCCAGCAGAGACATGGGACAGCACTACGAGCAGTACTTC
CASRDMGQHYEQYF
>.|TRBJ1-2|.|TRBV5-5
TGTGCCAGCAGCTTGGACAGGGCAGGGGATGGCTACACCTTC
CASSLDRAGDGYTF
>.|TRBJ2-1|.|TRBV7-8
TGTGCCAGCAGCATGATACACACGACAACCTCATCCTACAATGAGCAGTTCTTC
CASSMIHTTTSSYNEQFF
>.|TRBJ2-3|.|TRBV2
TGTGCCAGCAATCCCTCGCGGCAGGATACGCAGTATTTT
CASNPSRQDTQYF
>TRBD1|TRBJ1-5|.|TRBV6-1
TGTGCCAGCAGTCTCCGACAGGGGAATCAGCCCCAGCATTTT
CASSLRQGNQPQHF
>.|TRBJ2-7|.|TRBV10-1
TGCGCCAGCAGTGATCAAACAGCTTCCTACGAGCAGTACTTC
CASSDQTASYEQYF
>.|TRBJ1-3|.|TRBV6-1
TGTGCCAGCAGTGAAGAGCCTAGGTTATCTGGAAACACCATATATTTT
CASSEEPRLSGNTIYF
>TRBD1|TRBJ1-1|.|TRBV10-3
TGTGCCATGGGGACAGGGGGATACACTGAAGCTTTCTTT
CAMGTGGYTEAFF
>.|TRBJ1-2|many|TRBV11-2
TGTGCCAGCAGCTTCTCACGGGGGGCAAGCTATGGCTACACCTTC
CASSFSRGASYGYTF
>TRBD2|TRBJ2-4|.|TRBV6-5
TGTGCCAGCAGACGGACTAGCGTAACCAAAAACATTCAGTACTTC
CASRRTSVTKNIQYF
>.|TRBJ2-1|once|TRBV2
TGTGCCGGAGGGACGGACAATGAGCAGTTCTTC
CAGGTDNEQFF
>TRBD2|TRBJ2-3|.|TRBV5-1
TGCGCCAGCAGCTTGATAAGCGGGAGTCGATCAGATACGCAGTATTTT
CASSLISGSRSDTQYF
>.|TRBJ2-5|.|TRBV15
TGTGCCACCAGCAGAGGGGGCTTCCCGTACCAAGAGACCCAGTACTTC
CATSRGGFPYQETQYF
>.|TRBJ2-1|.|TRBV29-1
TGCATCGTCAGGGTAAACTCCTACAATGAGCAGTTCTTC
CIVRVNSYNEQFF
>.|TRBJ2-1|.|TRBV5-1
TGCGCCAGCAGCTTGGGTCCGGGAGATATAGGTGAGCAGTTCTTC
CASSLGPGDIGEQFF
>.|TRBJ1-3|once|TRBV5-8
TGTGCCAGCAGCTTGAGTACTTCACGGTTATATTTT
CASSLSTSRLYF
>TRBD1|TRBJ1-2|once|TRBV10-2
TGCGCCAGCAGTGAGAGACAGGGGAACTATGGCTACACCTTC
CASSERQGNYGYTF
>.|TRBJ1-1|.|TRBV7-9
TGTGCCAGCAGCGAGCACACTGAAGCTTTCTTT
CASSEHTEAFF
>.|TRBJ2-3|.|TRBV11-3
TGTGCCAGCAGCTTCCTGGGCGCAGATACGCAGTATTTT
CASSFLGADTQYF
>TRBD2|TRBJ2-1|.|TRBV28
TGTGCCAGCAGTCAGGGACTAGCGGGGGTCAATGAGCAGTTCTTC
CASSQGLAGVNEQFF
>.|TRBJ2-1|many|TRBV7-2
TGTGCCAGCAGCTTAGTAACGGGAAGGGTCAATGAGCAGTTCTTC
CASSLVTGRVNEQFF
>.|TRBJ2-2|.|TRBV4-1
TGCGCCAGCAGCCAAGTGGGGCAGAGGCACGGGGAGCTGTTTTTT
CASSQVGQRHGELFF
>.|TRBJ1-2|few|TRBV18
TGTGCCAGCTCACCAGGGCGCGACTCCTATGGCTACACCTTC
CASSPGRDSYGYTF
>TRBD2|TRBJ2-7|.|TRBV30
TGTGCCTGGAGTGCCGGGACTACAGTCTACGAGCAGTACTTC
CAWSAGTTVYEQYF
>.|TRBJ2-5|.|TRBV21-1
TGTGCCAGCAGCAAACTTACGGGAGGGGAGGAGACCCAGTACTTC
CASSKLTGGEETQYF
>TRBD2|TRBJ2-1|.|TRBV28
TGTGCCAGCAGTTTAGTGACTAGCGGGACCTACAATGAGCAGTTCTTC
CASSLVTSGTYNEQFF
>TRBD2|TRBJ2-7|.|TRBV7-9
TGTGCCAGCAGCGGCCGTCTGACTAGCGGTACAATGGGGTACGAGCAGTACTTC
CASSGRLTSGTMGYEQYF
>.|TRBJ2-5|.|TRBV7-7
TGTGCCAGCAGCTTATTGGGTTCTGGAGGGGCCCAGTACTTC
CASSLLGSGGAQYF
>TRBD1|TRBJ2-4|.|TRBV25-1
TGTGCCAGCAGTGCCGGACAGGGTATTTCGTTGAACATTCAGTACTTC
CASSAGQGISLNIQYF
>TRBD2|TRBJ2-7|.|TRBV7-6
TGTGCCAGCAGCTTAGGGACTAGCGGGAGTGAAGCCTACGAGCAGTACTTC
CASSLGTSGSEAYEQYF
>.|TRBJ2-1|many|TRBV4-2
TGTGCCAGCAGCCAAGATGGAGGAAGGGGAGGAAATGAGCAGTTCTTC
CASSQDGGRGGNEQFF
>TRBD2|TRBJ2-2|.|TRBV19
TGTGCCAGTAGTCGTCTAGCGGGAGCCTCAACCGGGGAGCTGTTTTTT
CASSRLAGASTGELFF
>TRBD1|TRBJ2-2|.|TRBV7-3
TGTGCCAGCAGCTGGGACAGGGACACCGGGGAGCTGTTTTTT
CASSWDRDTGELFF
>TRBD2|TRBJ2-5|.|TRBV5-6
TGTGCCAGCAGAGGGGAGGGGATCGAGACCCAGTACTTC
CASRGEGIETQYF
>.|TRBJ2-7|.|TRBV27
TGTGCCAGCAGCCGGGACGTCCCCTACGAGCAGTACTTC
CASSRDVPYEQYF
>TRBD1|TRBJ1-1|.|TRBV9
TGTGCCAGCAGCCCCGACTGGCTGGGAGGGACAGGGGGCGAGAACACTGAAGCTTTCTTT
CASSPDWLGGTGGENTEAFF
>.|TRBJ1-5|.|TRBV7-2
TGTGCCAGCAGCTTAGCGGGTGAGCAGCCCCAGCATTTT
CASSLAGEQPQHF